The 15 T cell receptor delta chains given below trace back to one sample, sequenced in a study of γδ T cells in repeated Plasmodium falciparum infection. Gammadelta T cells were flow-sorted from PBMC into Vgamma9/Vdelta2+ and Vdelta2-negative populations for bulk analysis. TCRdb repeated clone calling on the multiplex PCR reads with CATT. The repertoire consists of roughly 86,000 delta-chain clones, with 1.4% occurring once and the leading ten covering more than 7%. Input material: gamma-delta T cells from blood. The receptors were sampled from a pool of human donors (malaria-infected and uninfected, not separated).

To note about this clone: A much more abundant neighbour one base away suggests this may be a read error. V and J are TRDV1 and TRDJ1; D is perhaps TRDD2 (5 bases). In the absence of a J gene in TCRdb, the DNA was matched to germline to assign it here. The CDR3 extends over 17 amino acids. Germline V gene lookup returns CDR1 TSWWSYY and CDR2 QGS. The CDR3, as DNA: TGTGCCCTTGGGCTATCTTTTCCTCTACTATACACCGATAAACTCATCTTT. This codes for CALGLSFPLLYTDKLIF.

The chain recombines TRDV1 with TRDJ1; D unclear. TCRdb does not report a J gene; here it was assigned by matching the DNA to germline references. V lost 0 bases and J lost 4, with 21 bases in between. Looked up from germline, CDR1 is TSWWSYY and CDR2 is QGS. The CDR3 extends over 18 amino acids. The CDR3 here is CALGELVRILWKGDKLIF. The CDR3 DNA reads TGTGCTCTTGGGGAACTCGTTCGGATCCTCTGGAAGGGCGATAAACTCATCTTT.

Points on this clone: A far bigger clonotype differs at one base, so this is likely a read error. Other DNA sequences within the sample encode an identical CDR3. The chain links TRDV1 to TRDJ1; TRDD3 matches at 12 bases. The CDR3 extends over 27 amino acids. CDR1 is TSWWSYY, CDR2 QGS, per germline. In DNA, the CDR3 is TGTGCTCTTGGGGAACTGAGGGGATTGCCTCTGGGGGATACGCTCTGGAGTTCCCGAAGGTACACCGATAAACTCATCTTC. Protein sequence: CALGELRGLPLGDTLWSSRRYTDKLIF.

This clone has at least ten counts. The TCRdb protein, from a much larger clone, departs from this DNA's translation at residue 6, likely by read error; the protein shown derives from the DNA. The chain employs TRDV2 and TRDJ1, with a weak D call TRDD3 (5 bases). CDR3 length: 16 residues. The V end was cut by 3 bases, the J end by 3 bases, with 19 bases between. Germline CDR1 reads GEAIGNYY; CDR2 reads EKD. CDR3 bases: TGTGCCTGTGACCCAACTGGAATCACTTTGGCCGATAAACTCATCTTT. Its translation: CACDPTGITLADKLIF.

This clone was seen ten or more times. The likely explanation is a read error, given a far larger clone one base away. The sample holds other DNA sequences that translate to the same CDR3. The chain links TRDV2 to TRDJ3; 10 positions agree with TRDD3. The CDR3 sequence is 20 residues long. Germline loops: CDR1 GEAIGNYY, CDR2 EKD. CDR3 nucleotide sequence: TGTGCCTGCGACACATCTACTGGGGGATTATACTCCTGGGACACCCGACAGATGTTTTTC. Translation: CACDTSTGGLYSWDTRQMFF.

In its sample, this clone was seen many times. A read error likely explains why the TCRdb protein, taken from a much larger clone, differs from this DNA's translation at residue 13; the protein shown is translated from the DNA. The V and J genes are TRDV1 and TRDJ1; no firm D call. Per germline, CDR1 TSWWSYY and CDR2 QGS. There are 14 residues in the CDR3. The CDR3 nucleotides read TGTGCTCTTGGGATTCCCAAGTACACCGATAAACTCACCTTT. This encodes CALGIPKYTDKLTF.

This clone has just a few counts. This likely reflects a read error, since a far larger clone is one base away. The sample carries other DNA sequences with the same CDR3. The J gene is TRDJ3, the V gene TRDV2, with 10 positions matching TRDD3. There are 19 residues in the CDR3. Germline-derived CDR1 and CDR2 are GEAIGNYY and EKD. CDR3 DNA: TGTGCCTGTGACACCGGGGGGATACGCGATACCTGGGACACCCGACAGATGTTCTTC. Translation: CACDTGGIRDTWDTRQMFF.

At least ten counts were recorded for this clone. The chain recombines TRDV1 with TRDJ1; 12 bases fit TRDD3. V trimming: 2 bases; J trimming: 3 bases; junction bases outside the gene matches: 19. CDR1 TSWWSYY and CDR2 QGS come from the germline V gene. This CDR3 is built from 21 residues. The chain's CDR3 is CALGERGLRPYWGIQADKLIF. The CDR3 DNA reads TGTGCTCTTGGGGAAAGGGGCCTACGACCGTACTGGGGGATACAAGCCGATAAACTCATCTTT.

Ten or more counts support this clone. The CDR3 loop reads CALGEGPTRAWGILGYTDKLIF. CDR3 coding DNA: TGTGCTCTTGGGGAAGGTCCTACACGAGCCTGGGGGATACTTGGGTACACCGATAAACTCATCTTT. The chain is built from TRDV1 and TRDJ1; 11 bases map to TRDD3. No J segment appears in TCRdb, so it was assigned here by matching the sequence to germline. Germline V gene lookup returns CDR1 TSWWSYY and CDR2 QGS. J lost 0 bases, V lost 2 bases, and 20 bases had no gene match. The CDR3 covers 22 residues.

About this clone: TCRdb pairs this DNA with a much larger clone's protein that differs at residue 13, likely a read error; the protein shown was translated from the DNA. The V gene is TRDV1, the J gene TRDJ1; 9 positions agree with TRDD3. After removal of 1 base from V and 1 base from J, the junction contained 10 bases not matched to a gene. CDR3 length: 18 residues. Germline CDR1 reads TSWWSYY; CDR2 reads QGS. The CDR3 nucleotides are TGTGCTCTTGGGGAACAACTGAGGGGGATACCGGTCACCGATAAACTCATCTTT. Its translation is CALGEQLRGIPVTDKLIF.

In its sample, this clone was seen many times. The identical CDR3 is also encoded by other nucleotide sequences in the sample. The V and J genes are TRDV1 and TRDJ1; 9 bases agree with TRDD2. V trimming: 1 base; J trimming: 3 bases; junction bases outside the gene matches: 24. This CDR3 is built from 22 residues. Germline CDR1 TSWWSYY, CDR2 QGS. In nucleotides, the CDR3 is TGTGCTCTTGGGGAACCCCTCCTTCCTACAGAATGGGGGACCCTGGGGGCCGATAAACTCATCTTT. Protein sequence: CALGEPLLPTEWGTLGADKLIF.

Comments on this clone: A read error likely explains why the TCRdb protein, taken from a much larger clone, differs from this DNA's translation at residue 4; the protein shown is translated from the DNA. The chain joins TRDV1 to TRDJ2; D is possibly TRDD3 (7 bases). Here the J gene was assigned by germline matching of the DNA, as TCRdb has none. The germline V gene encodes CDR1 TSWWSYY and CDR2 QGS. This CDR3 is 19 amino acids long. The CDR3 bases are TGTGCTCTTAGGGAACTATTAACTTCCTGGGGGGGATTGACAGCACAACTCTTCTTT. Residues: CALRELLTSWGGLTAQLFF.

Note on this clone: This DNA translates differently at residue 7 from the TCRdb protein, which is that of a much larger clone; a read error is likely, and the protein shown is the DNA's own translation. This chain uses TRDV1 with TRDJ2; possible D gene TRDD3, 6 bases. The CDR3 loop spans 14 amino acids. Per the germline V gene, CDR1 is TSWWSYY and CDR2 is QGS. V was shortened by 3 bases and J by 7 bases, with 12 bases between the two germline ends. The CDR3 DNA follows: TGTGCTCTTGGGGAGTGGGTGATACGAGCACAACTCTTCTTT. Amino acids: CALGEWVIRAQLFF.

The table lists this clone with many counts. CDR3 coding DNA: TGTGCTCTTGGGGAACCTCCCTCTTCCGTAACGGGGATACGCCGAGATAAACTCATCTTT. Its translation: CALGEPPSSVTGIRRDKLIF. V gene TRDV1 combines with J gene TRDJ1; 9 bases match TRDD3. CDR1 and CDR2 (germline): TSWWSYY, QGS. J was trimmed by 5 bases and V by 1 base; bases with no gene match: 20. The CDR3 spans 20 residues.

This clone has just a few counts. This likely traces to a read error, being one base from a far larger clone. Other DNA sequences in this specimen translate into the identical CDR3. The J gene is TRDJ1, the V gene TRDV1, with TRDD3 matching 7 bases. Germline V lookup: CDR1 TSWWSYY, CDR2 QGS. CDR3 size: 19 residues. CDR3: CALGELTLVWGPYTDKLIF. CDR3 bases: TGTGCTCTCGGGGAACTGACCCTCGTCTGGGGGCCATACACCGATAAACTCATCTTT.